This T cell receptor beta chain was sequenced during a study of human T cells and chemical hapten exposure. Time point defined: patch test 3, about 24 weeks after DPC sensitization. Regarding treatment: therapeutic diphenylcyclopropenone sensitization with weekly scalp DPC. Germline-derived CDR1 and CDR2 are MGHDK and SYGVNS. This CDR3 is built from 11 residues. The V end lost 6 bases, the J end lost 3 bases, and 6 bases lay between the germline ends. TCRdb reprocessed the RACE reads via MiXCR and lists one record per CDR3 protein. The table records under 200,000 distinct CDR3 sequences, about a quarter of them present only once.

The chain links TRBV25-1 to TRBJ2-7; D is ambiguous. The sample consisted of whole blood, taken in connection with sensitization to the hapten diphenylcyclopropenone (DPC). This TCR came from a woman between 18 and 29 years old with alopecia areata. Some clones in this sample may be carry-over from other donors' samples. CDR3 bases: TGTGCCAGCAGACAGTACTACGAGCAGTACTTC. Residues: CASRQYYEQYF.